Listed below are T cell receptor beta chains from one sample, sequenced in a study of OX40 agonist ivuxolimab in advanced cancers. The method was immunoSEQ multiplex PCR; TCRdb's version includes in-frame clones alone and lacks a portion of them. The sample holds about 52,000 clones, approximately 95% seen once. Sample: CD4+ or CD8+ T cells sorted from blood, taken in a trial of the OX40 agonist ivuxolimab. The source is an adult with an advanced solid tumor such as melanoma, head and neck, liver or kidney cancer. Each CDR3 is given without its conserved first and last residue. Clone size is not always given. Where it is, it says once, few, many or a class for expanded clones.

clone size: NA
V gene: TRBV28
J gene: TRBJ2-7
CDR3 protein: ASRSLVSSSYEQY

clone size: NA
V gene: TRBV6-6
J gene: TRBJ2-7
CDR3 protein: ASSDRLTPPRRY

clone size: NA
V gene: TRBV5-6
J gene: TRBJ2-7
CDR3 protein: ASSLQGEQY

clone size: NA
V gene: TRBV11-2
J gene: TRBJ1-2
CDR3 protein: ASSLFGLGYGYT

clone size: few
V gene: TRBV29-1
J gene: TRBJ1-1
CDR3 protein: SVELGRGEAF

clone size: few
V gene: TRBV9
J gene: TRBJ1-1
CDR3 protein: ASASVPNTEAF

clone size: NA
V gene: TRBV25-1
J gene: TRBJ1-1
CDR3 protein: ASSEYRGGGGTEAF

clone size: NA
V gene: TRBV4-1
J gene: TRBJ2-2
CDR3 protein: ASSQEPGANTGELF

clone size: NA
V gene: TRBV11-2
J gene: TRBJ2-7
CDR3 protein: ASSPSAVNEQY

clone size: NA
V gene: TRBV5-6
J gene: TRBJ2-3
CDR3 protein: ASSLEGRRDTDTQY